The clone carrying this T cell receptor (beta chain) turned up a few times. The repertoire was sequenced with immunoSEQ multiplex PCR; TCRdb's copy has only in-frame clones and lacks some. The sample has approximately 670,000 clones, around 89% seen once; the top ten hold about 0.24%. With 6 bases clipped from V and 1 base from J, the junction kept 9 bases outside the gene matches. The germline V gene encodes CDR1 LNHDA and CDR2 SQIVND (reference sequence). This CDR3 contains 16 residues. The sample belongs to a study of blood T cell repertoires in COVID-19. Turning to the study itself: Italy, Spain and the United States were the sources of the convalescent and acute COVID-19 samples.

The chain links TRBV19 to TRBJ1-5; 7 positions match TRBD1. This receptor was identified in a woman under 30 with acute or convalescent COVID-19. Sequenced: peripheral blood. The CDR3 bases are TGTGCCAGTAGACAAACCTCGGACAGGAGCAATCAGCCCCAGCATTTT. This translates into CASRQTSDRSNQPQHF.